This T cell receptor (beta chain) stems from a study of blood T cell repertoires in COVID-19. As for the study in general: PBMCs, B-cell-depleted T cells, or T cells were the source of the cDNA or gDNA that made up the material.

This CDR3 comprises 14 residues. Germline CDR1 SGHVS, CDR2 FNYEAQ. The germline V and J ends were trimmed by 2 bases and 1 base, with 8 bases remaining between them. Data came from immunoSEQ multiplex PCR; TCRdb stores just in-frame clones and leaves some out. This sample has about 330,000 clones, with roughly nine tenths found just once. To note about this clone: The same CDR3 can be traced to other DNA sequences in this sample.

This chain joins TRBV7-6 and TRBJ1-1; D not certain. The specimen was peripheral blood. The source is a young man who had recovered from COVID-19. The CDR3 protein is CASSLLTANTEAFF. The CDR3 DNA reads TGTGCCAGCAGCTTATTAACAGCGAACACTGAAGCTTTCTTT.